The next 2 T cell receptor beta chains were all read from a single sample in a study of blood T cell repertoires in COVID-19. Clones were read by immunoSEQ multiplex PCR, and TCRdb kept only the in-frame ones, dropping some. The data hold tens of thousands of clones, with about nine tenths observed a single time. The sequencing input was peripheral blood. The receptors were gathered from a man in his fifties or sixties with active COVID-19.

V gene TRBV19 combines with J gene TRBJ1-4; TRBD1 is a possible D gene (5 bases). V lost 10 bases and J 8 bases, leaving 20 bases between the germline ends. The CDR3 has 14 amino acids. Germline CDR1 is LNHDA and CDR2 is SQIVND (reference sequence). The CDR3 loop reads CATRNRPTEEKLFF. CDR3 nucleotides: TGTGCCACTCGTAACAGGCCCACTGAGGAAAAACTGTTTTTT.

This rearrangement joins TRBV28 to TRBJ2-7; 8 bases are shared with TRBD1. Germline values: CDR1 MDHEN, CDR2 SYDVKM. The length of the CDR3 is 15 residues. The trim removed 7 bases at V and 2 bases at J, leaving 10 bases unmatched. The CDR3 bases are TGTGCCAGCACCGCTTGGACAGGGAGGACCTACGAGCAGTACTTC. Its protein product is CASTAWTGRTYEQYF.